This T cell receptor beta chain derives from a study of CD8 T cells in Susac syndrome. CDR1 MNHEY and CDR2 SVGAGI come from the germline V gene. After removal of 6 bases from V and 3 bases from J, the junction contained 9 bases not matched to a gene. The CDR3 covers 15 residues. Random hexamers were used to reverse transcribe an amount of about 0.45 to 1 ug RNA. Across 54 Vbeta and 13 Jbeta, immunoSEQ multiplex PCR amplified TCR beta CDR3. TCRdb fed the immunoSEQ multiplex PCR reads into MiXCR, producing one record per CDR3 protein. The table shows about 60,000 distinct CDR3 sequences, with more than 80% occurring only once.

The receptor comes from a human donor in good health. Sequencing was performed on CD8+ T cells from PBMCs. The chain uses TRBV6-5 and TRBJ2-7, with TRBD1 matching over 9 bases. The CDR3 coding sequence is TGTGCCAGCAGCCGACTCGGGACAGGGATCTACGAGCAGTACTTC. Protein product: CASSRLGTGIYEQYF.